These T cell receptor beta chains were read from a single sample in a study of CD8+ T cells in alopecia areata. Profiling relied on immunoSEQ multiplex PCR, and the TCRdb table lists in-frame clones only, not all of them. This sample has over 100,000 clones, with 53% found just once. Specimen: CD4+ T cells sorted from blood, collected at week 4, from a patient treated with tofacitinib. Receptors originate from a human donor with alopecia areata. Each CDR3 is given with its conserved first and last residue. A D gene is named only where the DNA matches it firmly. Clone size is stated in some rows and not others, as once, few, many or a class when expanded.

CDR3: CAWSVPPETQYF
DNA: TGTGCCTGGAGTGTACCGCCAGAGACCCAGTACTTC
V: TRBV30
size: NA
J: TRBJ2-5
D: NA

CDR3: CASSYDRGITDTQYF
DNA: TGTGCCAGCAGTTACGACAGGGGCATCACAGATACGCAGTATTTT
V: TRBV5-4
size: few
J: TRBJ2-3
D: TRBD1

CDR3: CASSPTEYEQYF
DNA: TGTGCCAGTAGTCCGACAGAGTACGAGCAGTACTTC
V: TRBV19
size: few
J: TRBJ2-7
D: NA

CDR3: CAWSLRGGLPQHF
DNA: TGTGCCTGGAGTCTGAGGGGTGGTTTACCCCAGCATTTT
V: TRBV30
size: NA
J: TRBJ1-5
D: NA

CDR3: CASSPGDRGLGGELFF
DNA: TGTGCCAGCAGCCCCGGGGACAGGGGGCTTGGCGGGGAGCTGTTTTTT
V: TRBV11-2
size: once
J: TRBJ2-2
D: TRBD1

CDR3: CASSGTSGSSYNEQFF
DNA: TGTGCCAGCAGTGGGACTAGCGGGAGCTCCTACAATGAGCAGTTCTTC
V: TRBV2
size: NA
J: TRBJ2-1
D: TRBD2

CDR3: CASSLRRQGNVGELFF
DNA: TGTGCCAGCAGCCTTCGACGACAGGGGAATGTCGGGGAGCTGTTTTTT
V: TRBV14
size: NA
J: TRBJ2-2
D: TRBD1

CDR3: CASRRDSGPYEQYF
DNA: TGCGCCAGCCGCCGGGACTCAGGGCCCTACGAGCAGTACTTC
V: TRBV5-1
size: NA
J: TRBJ2-7
D: NA

CDR3: CSVEGRGGAGDTQYF
DNA: TGCAGCGTTGAAGGGCGCGGGGGGGCTGGAGATACGCAGTATTTT
V: TRBV29-1
size: few
J: TRBJ2-3
D: TRBD2

CDR3: CASSLGLFKGSGGRTDTQYF
DNA: TGCGCCAGCAGCTTGGGGCTATTTAAGGGCAGCGGGGGACGCACAGATACGCAGTATTTT
V: TRBV5-1
size: NA
J: TRBJ2-3
D: TRBD2

CDR3: CAGVLNTEAFF
DNA: TGTGCCGGTGTTCTTAACACTGAAGCTTTCTTT
V: TRBV30
size: NA
J: TRBJ1-1
D: NA

CDR3: CASNPSGVSTDTQYF
DNA: TGTGCCAGCAACCCTAGCGGGGTGAGCACAGATACGCAGTATTTT
V: TRBV9
size: once
J: TRBJ2-3
D: TRBD2

CDR3: CSVQRKLNTEAFF
DNA: TGCAGCGTTCAACGTAAGCTCAACACTGAAGCTTTCTTT
V: TRBV29-1
size: NA
J: TRBJ1-1
D: NA

CDR3: CASSNSRDRGLVGYTF
DNA: TGCGCCAGCAGCAACTCCCGGGACAGGGGACTAGTGGGCTACACCTTC
V: TRBV5-1
size: NA
J: TRBJ1-2
D: TRBD1

CDR3: CASSLGYTRMVGMNTEAFF
DNA: TGTGCCAGCAGCTTAGGGTATACGAGGATGGTCGGGATGAACACTGAAGCTTTCTTT
V: TRBV7-9
size: NA
J: TRBJ1-1
D: NA

CDR3: CASSLWGAYGYTF
DNA: TGTGCCAGCAGCTTATGGGGGGCGTATGGCTACACCTTC
V: TRBV5-4
size: few
J: TRBJ1-2
D: NA

CDR3: CASRGLAVYEGFYNEQFF
DNA: TGTGCCAGTCGAGGACTAGCGGTATATGAGGGATTCTACAATGAGCAGTTCTTC
V: TRBV7-9
size: NA
J: TRBJ2-1
D: TRBD2

CDR3: CAWNKVNTEAFF
DNA: TGTGCCTGGAACAAGGTGAACACTGAAGCTTTCTTT
V: TRBV30
size: few
J: TRBJ1-1
D: NA

CDR3: CASSLGRSFRGVTEAFF
DNA: TGTGCCAGCAGCTTAGGAAGGTCGTTCCGGGGAGTCACTGAAGCTTTCTTT
V: TRBV11-2
size: NA
J: TRBJ1-1
D: NA

CDR3: CATSRGLGRERELMNEQFF
DNA: TGTGCCACCAGCAGAGGATTAGGGCGGGAGAGGGAATTGATGAATGAGCAGTTCTTC
V: TRBV15
size: once
J: TRBJ2-1
D: TRBD2

CDR3: CASSYPRVKMNTEAFF
DNA: TGTGCCAGCAGTTACCCACGGGTCAAAATGAACACTGAAGCTTTCTTT
V: TRBV6-5
size: NA
J: TRBJ1-1
D: NA

CDR3: CASSAVLAGPYNEQFF
DNA: TGCGCCAGCAGCGCCGTACTAGCGGGGCCGTACAATGAGCAGTTCTTC
V: TRBV5-1
size: NA
J: TRBJ2-1
D: TRBD2

CDR3: CSVWLPGGYTF
DNA: TGCAGTGTTTGGTTGCCTGGGGGCTACACCTTC
V: TRBV20-1
size: NA
J: TRBJ1-2
D: NA

CDR3: CAWSVGASGRPNEQFF
DNA: TGTGCCTGGAGTGTTGGGGCTAGCGGGAGGCCGAATGAGCAGTTCTTC
V: TRBV30
size: few
J: TRBJ2-1
D: TRBD2

CDR3: CASTPGVDYEQYF
DNA: TGTGCCAGCACCCCGGGGGTAGACTACGAGCAGTACTTC
V: TRBV6-1
size: NA
J: TRBJ2-7
D: NA

CDR3: CSVGRGQTNTGELFF
DNA: TGCAGCGTTGGGAGGGGACAGACGAACACCGGGGAGCTGTTTTTT
V: TRBV29-1
size: NA
J: TRBJ2-2
D: NA

CDR3: CAISGTGRDGYTF
DNA: TGTGCCATCAGTGGAACAGGGAGGGATGGCTACACCTTC
V: TRBV10-3
size: few
J: TRBJ1-2
D: NA

CDR3: CASIPRERRANTEAFF
DNA: TGTGCCAGCATCCCGCGGGAGAGACGGGCGAACACTGAAGCTTTCTTT
V: TRBV5-4
size: NA
J: TRBJ1-1
D: NA